The 24 T cell receptor beta chains presented below share a single source sample, sequenced in a study of T cell responses to AZD1222 COVID-19 vaccine. The repertoire was sequenced with immunoSEQ multiplex PCR; TCRdb's copy has only in-frame clones and lacks some. The sample lists about 110,000 clones, roughly nine tenths occurring once. Material: peripheral blood, obtained 28 days after the second AZD1222 dose. The source of these receptors is an adult who received the AZD1222 COVID-19 vaccine.

The rearrangement uses TRBV18 and TRBJ1-4; 7 positions match TRBD1. This CDR3 is built from 14 residues. V was clipped by 6 bases and J by 6 bases; unmatched bases: 7. Germline V gene sequence: CDR1 KGHSH, CDR2 LQKENI. CDR3 in DNA: TGTGCCAGCTCTCGACAGGGAGATGATGAAAAACTGTTTTTT. Protein sequence: CASSRQGDDEKLFF.

V usage is TRBV12-2 and J usage is TRBJ1-4; the tabulated D call, TRBD1, remains unverified against the DNA. TRBV12-2 is labeled a pseudogene. The CDR3 covers 16 residues. CDR3 sequence reads: CASRLALDRGREKLFF. The CDR3 DNA follows: TGTGCAAGTCGCTTAGCGTTGGACAGGGGGCGCGAAAAACTGTTTTTT.

The rearrangement uses TRBV7-9 and TRBJ2-3, with 10 bases aligning to TRBD1. V lost 5 bases and J lost 5; bases outside the gene matches: 10. In germline, CDR1 is SEHNR, CDR2 FQNEAQ (reference sequence). The CDR3 sequence is 16 residues long. Here the CDR3 reads CASSPRQGADVDTQYF. CDR3 bases: TGTGCCAGCAGCCCAAGACAGGGGGCGGACGTAGATACGCAGTATTTT.

CDR3 bases: TGTGCCTGGAACGGGGGGCAATATGGCTACACCTTC. Its protein product is CAWNGGQYGYTF. The rearrangement joins TRBV30 to TRBJ1-2, with a weak D call TRBD1 (6 bases). This CDR3 has 12 residues. Germline V gene data show CDR1 as GTSNPN and CDR2 as SVGIG (reference sequence). With 4 bases removed from V and 5 bases from J, the gap between germline ends came to 11 bases.

The V gene is TRBV24-1, the J gene TRBJ2-3, with D possibly being TRBD1 (6 bases). CDR3 length: 14 residues. Looked up from germline, CDR1 is KGHDR and CDR2 is SFDVKD. For the CDR3, the DNA is TGTGCTACAGAGGACAGAAAGAGCGCAGATACGCAGTATTTT. It is translated as CATEDRKSADTQYF.

V is TRBV7-6 and J is TRBJ2-7, with D maybe TRBD1 (6 bases). This CDR3 region has 17 residues. From germline, CDR1 is SGHVS and CDR2 FNYEAQ. V lost 5 bases to trimming and J lost 0 bases, with 20 bases between them. The CDR3 DNA follows: TGTGCCAGCAGCCGGTCACTCCCGCAGGGGACCTCCTACGAGCAGTACTTC. Protein: CASSRSLPQGTSYEQYF.

The J gene is TRBJ2-1, the V gene TRBV27, with 7 bases fitting TRBD2. The CDR3 is made up of 16 amino acids. J lost 0 bases, V lost 6 bases, and 8 bases had no gene match. Germline values: CDR1 MNHEY, CDR2 SMNVEV (reference sequence). The CDR3 region has the DNA TGTGCCAGCAGCTGGCGAGCGGGAAGCTCCTACAATGAGCAGTTCTTC. This gives the protein CASSWRAGSSYNEQFF.

The chain joins TRBV7-3 to TRBJ2-3; tentative D call: TRBD2 (6 bases). V dropped 2 bases and J dropped 2 bases, with 14 bases sitting between them. Germline-derived CDR1 and CDR2 are SGHTA and FQGTGA. This CDR3 is 16 amino acids long. The CDR3: CASSLYETSPTDTQYF. In DNA, the CDR3 is TGTGCCAGCAGCTTATATGAGACTAGTCCCACAGATACGCAGTATTTT.

J is TRBJ1-5 and V is TRBV5-1; maybe TRBD1 (6 bases). Germline CDR1 reads SGHRS; CDR2 reads YFSETQ. This CDR3 has 14 residues. Trimming cost V 2 bases and J 6 bases, with 12 bases left between them. CDR3 amino acids: CASSLGIGGQPQHF. DNA for the CDR3: TGCGCCAGCAGCTTAGGGATAGGGGGTCAGCCCCAGCATTTT.

V gene TRBV7-2 combines with J gene TRBJ2-7, with 9 bases identical to TRBD2. In germline, CDR1 is SGHTA, CDR2 FQGNSA. With V trimmed by 3 bases and J by 2 bases, 5 bases remained unmatched. The CDR3 spans 15 residues. CDR3 in DNA: TGTGCCAGCAGCTTTACAGCGGGAGGAGCCTACGAGCAGTACTTC. Translated, it gives CASSFTAGGAYEQYF.

The chain links TRBV19 to TRBJ1-1; no definite D call. Germline V gene lookup returns CDR1 LNHDA and CDR2 SQIVND (reference sequence). CDR3 length equals 13 residues. Between the trimmed V and J ends, which lost 1 base and 3 bases, there was a span of 6 bases. The chain's CDR3 is CASSIVSYTEAFF. In DNA form, the CDR3 reads TGTGCCAGTAGTATAGTTAGCTACACTGAAGCTTTCTTT.

CDR3: CASSRLAGASYNEQFF. In DNA form, the CDR3 reads TGTGCCAGCAGCCGACTAGCGGGAGCTTCCTACAATGAGCAGTTCTTC. This chain uses TRBV7-9 with TRBJ2-1; 12 positions agree with TRBD2. This CDR3 has 16 amino acids. V dropped 5 bases and J dropped 1; count of bases not matched to a gene: 3. The V gene's germline CDR1 is SEHNR and CDR2 FQNEAQ (reference sequence).

The V gene is TRBV6-1, the J gene TRBJ1-6; no definite D call. Per the germline V gene, CDR1 is MNHNS and CDR2 is SASEGT. V dropped 5 bases and J dropped 2 bases, with 13 bases sitting between them. The CDR3 has 16 residues. CDR3 DNA: TGTGCCAGCAGTAAAGAGACGGTAACCTATAATTCACCCCTCCACTTT. Amino acid sequence: CASSKETVTYNSPLHF.

The chain carries TRBV3-1 (or the pseudogene TRBV3-2) and TRBJ2-3; D is unresolved. Germline lookup yields CDR1 LGHDT and CDR2 YNNKEL (reference sequence). Trimming shortened V by 5 bases and J by 7 bases, and 10 bases separated the two germline ends. The CDR3 extends over 12 amino acids. The CDR3 is CASSSQTNTQYF. CDR3 bases: TGTGCCAGCAGCTCCCAGACAAATACGCAGTATTTT.

This chain links TRBV7-9 with TRBJ1-1; D not certain. The CDR3 is 13 amino acids. V lost 5 bases, J lost 2 bases, and 9 bases lay in between. The germline V gene encodes CDR1 SEHNR and CDR2 FQNEAQ (reference sequence). The CDR3 coding sequence is TGTGCCAGCAGCACGAGTCTTAACACTGAAGCTTTCTTT. This gives the protein CASSTSLNTEAFF.

The gene calls are TRBV18 and TRBJ2-3; D is unclear. Germline CDR1 is KGHSH and CDR2 is LQKENI. CDR3 length: 14 amino acids. Between the trimmed V and J ends, which lost 6 bases and 3 bases, there was a span of 13 bases. This CDR3 is CASSPPQSTDTQYF. DNA of the CDR3: TGTGCCAGCTCGCCCCCTCAATCGACAGATACGCAGTATTTT.

This sequence joins TRBV10-3 and TRBJ2-1, with TRBD2 identical over 9 bases. CDR1 ENHRY and CDR2 SYGVKD come from the germline V gene. CDR3 size: 13 residues. The V and J ends lost 8 bases and 4 bases, in that order; junction bases with no gene match: 3. The CDR3 DNA sequence: TGTGCCATCGGGCGGGAGGGGTACAATGAGCAGTTCTTC. Residues: CAIGREGYNEQFF.

In this sample, this clone turned up once. This chain joins TRBV28 and TRBJ1-1; no firm D call. Trimming stripped 2 bases from V and 3 bases from J, with 10 bases between. Germline-derived CDR1 and CDR2 are MDHEN and SYDVKM. The length of the CDR3 is 14 residues. The CDR3 nucleotides read TGTGCCAGCAGTTTAGAGCCTTACTACACTGAAGCTTTCTTT. Translating gives CASSLEPYYTEAFF.

The rearrangement links TRBV14 to TRBJ1-4; no reliable D call. CDR1 is SGHDN, CDR2 FVKESK, per germline. V lost 0 bases and J lost 7, with 9 bases in between. This CDR3 has 14 amino acids. The CDR3 reads CASSQDETAEKLFF. As DNA, the CDR3 is TGTGCCAGCAGCCAAGATGAGACTGCTGAAAAACTGTTTTTT.

The chain has TRBV7-6 and TRBJ1-4; D is unclear. The CDR3 runs 17 residues. CDR1 and CDR2 from the germline V gene are SGHVS and FNYEAQ. Trimming removed 2 bases at V and 0 bases at J, with 13 bases between. In DNA, the CDR3 is TGTGCCAGCAGCTTAAGGCCGGGCCCGGCAACTAATGAAAAACTGTTTTTT. It yields the protein CASSLRPGPATNEKLFF.

The chain combines TRBV28 with TRBJ2-7, with 8 bases fitting TRBD2. Germline trimming cut 2 bases from V and 1 base from J; bases unmatched to any gene: 4. This CDR3 is built from 15 residues. Germline V lookup: CDR1 MDHEN, CDR2 SYDVKM. The CDR3 region is CASSLRSGRSYEQYF. As DNA, the CDR3 is TGTGCCAGCAGTTTAAGGAGCGGGAGATCCTACGAGCAGTACTTC.

This sequence joins TRBV6-6 and TRBJ2-2; 8 bases are shared with TRBD1. CDR3 length: 15 amino acids. V shed 8 bases and J 1 base; nucleotides not matched to a gene: 6. CDR1 MNHNY and CDR2 SVGAGI come from the germline V gene (reference sequence). The CDR3, as DNA: TGTGCCAGCGGGGCGGGACAGGTGAACACCGGGGAGCTGTTTTTT. Amino acid sequence: CASGAGQVNTGELFF.

The chain employs TRBV21-1 and TRBJ2-4; the DNA was not used to check the table's D call, TRBD2. TRBV21-1 is an annotated pseudogene. There are 16 residues in the CDR3. Here the CDR3 reads CASSKGLAGAKNIQYF. The DNA of the CDR3 is TGTGCCAGCAGCAAGGGACTAGCGGGAGCCAAAAACATTCAGTACTTC.

J is TRBJ2-3 and V is TRBV11-3, with 11 bases lining up with TRBD1. This CDR3 has 16 residues. Germline values: CDR1 SGHNT, CDR2 YENEEA. Trimming at V came to 4 bases and at J to 2 bases, leaving 5 bases not matched to a gene. CDR3 bases: TGTGCCAGCAGCTCGCCCGGACAGGGGGCCACAGATACGCAGTATTTT. Translated, it gives CASSSPGQGATDTQYF.